This TCR beta chain was captured in a study of Graves' ophthalmopathy and Graves' hyperthyroidism. This clonotype has a count of ten or more. Its target is not known. Study observations and caveats: A model of 13 signatures distinguished ophthalmopathy from stable hyperthyroidism at roughly 87% sensitivity and 70% to 84% specificity.

Germline V CDR1 and CDR2: SNHLY, FYNNEI. V was pared by 6 bases and J by 3 bases, with 1 base of the junction left unmatched. CDR3 length: 12 amino acids. Scientists amplified the TCR beta CDR3 regions from RNA transcripts. Following a first-round RT-PCR that used HTBI primers, a second-round multiplex PCR was carried out. Via MiXCR, TCRdb re-called the multiplex PCR reads, giving one row per CDR3 protein. The sample holds hundreds of thousands of distinct CDR3 sequences, around a fifth seen once. Other autoimmune diseases, uncontrolled infections, pregnancy or lactation excluded patients from enrollment.

This receptor was obtained from a woman between 18 and 30 years old with stable Graves' hyperthyroidism. J is TRBJ2-7 and V is TRBV2; 8 bases agree with TRBD2. The sequenced sample consisted of peripheral blood. The CDR3 region is CASRLAVYEQYF. The CDR3 nucleotides read TGTGCCAGCAGACTAGCGGTCTACGAGCAGTACTTC.